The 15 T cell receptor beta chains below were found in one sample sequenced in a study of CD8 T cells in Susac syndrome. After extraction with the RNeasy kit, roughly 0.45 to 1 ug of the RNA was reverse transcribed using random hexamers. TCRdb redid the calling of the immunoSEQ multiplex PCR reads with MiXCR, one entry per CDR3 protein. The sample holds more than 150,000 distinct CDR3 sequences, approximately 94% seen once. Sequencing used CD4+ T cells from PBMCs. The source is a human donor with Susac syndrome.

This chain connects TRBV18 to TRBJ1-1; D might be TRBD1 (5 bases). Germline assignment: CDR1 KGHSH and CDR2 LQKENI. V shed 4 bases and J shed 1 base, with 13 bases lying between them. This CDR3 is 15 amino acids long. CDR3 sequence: CASSLGTVGNTEAFF. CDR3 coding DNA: TGTGCCAGCTCACTGGGGACGGTCGGGAACACTGAAGCTTTCTTT. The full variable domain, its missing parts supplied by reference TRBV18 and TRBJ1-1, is NAGVMQNPRHLVRRRGQEARLRCSPMKGHSHVYWYRQLPEEGLKFMVYLQKENIIDESGMPKERFSAEFPKEGPSILRIQQVVRGDSAAYFCASSLGTVGNTEAFFGQGTRLTVV.

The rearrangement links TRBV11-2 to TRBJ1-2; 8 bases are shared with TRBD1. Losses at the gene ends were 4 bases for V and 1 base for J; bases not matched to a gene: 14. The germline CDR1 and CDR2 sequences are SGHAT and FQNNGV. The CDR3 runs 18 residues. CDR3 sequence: CASSSIRGTGQINYGYTF. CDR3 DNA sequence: TGTGCCAGCAGCTCCATACGTGGGACAGGACAAATTAACTATGGCTACACCTTC.

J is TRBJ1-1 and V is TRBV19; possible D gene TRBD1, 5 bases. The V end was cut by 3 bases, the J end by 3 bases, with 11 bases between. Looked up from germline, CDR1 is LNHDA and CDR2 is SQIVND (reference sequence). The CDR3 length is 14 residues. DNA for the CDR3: TGTGCCAGTAGTATTGCAGGGATGGACACTGAAGCTTTCTTT. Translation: CASSIAGMDTEAFF.

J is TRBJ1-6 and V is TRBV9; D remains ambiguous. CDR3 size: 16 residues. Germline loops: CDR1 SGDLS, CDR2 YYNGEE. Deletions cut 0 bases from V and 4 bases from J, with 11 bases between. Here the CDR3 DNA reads TGTGCCAGCAGCGTAGTTGGAGAAGCTTATAATTCACCCCTCCACTTT. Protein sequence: CASSVVGEAYNSPLHF.

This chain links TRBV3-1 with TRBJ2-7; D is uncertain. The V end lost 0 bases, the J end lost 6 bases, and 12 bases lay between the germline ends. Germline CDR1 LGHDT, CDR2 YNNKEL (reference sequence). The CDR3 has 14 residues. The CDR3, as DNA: TGTGCCAGCAGCCAAGATAGGATGGGTGGCGAGCAGTACTTC. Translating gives CASSQDRMGGEQYF.

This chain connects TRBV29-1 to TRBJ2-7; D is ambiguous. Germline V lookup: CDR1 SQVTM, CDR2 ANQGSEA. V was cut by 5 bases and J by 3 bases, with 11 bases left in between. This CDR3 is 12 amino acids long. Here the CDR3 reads CSVRPTNYEQYF. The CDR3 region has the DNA TGCAGCGTTCGACCGACAAACTACGAGCAGTACTTC.

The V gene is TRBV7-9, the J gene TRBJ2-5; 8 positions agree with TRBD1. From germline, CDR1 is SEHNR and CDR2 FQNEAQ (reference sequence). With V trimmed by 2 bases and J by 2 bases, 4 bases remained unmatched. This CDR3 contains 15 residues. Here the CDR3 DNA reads TGTGCCAGCAGCTTAAAAACAGGGGGGCAAGAGACCCAGTACTTC. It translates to CASSLKTGGQETQYF.

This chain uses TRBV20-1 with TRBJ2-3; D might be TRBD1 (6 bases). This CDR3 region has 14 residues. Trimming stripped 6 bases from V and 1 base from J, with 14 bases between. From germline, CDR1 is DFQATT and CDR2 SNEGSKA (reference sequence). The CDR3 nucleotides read TGCAGTGCCATGCTAGGGGGTGGCACAGATACGCAGTATTTT. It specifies CSAMLGGGTDTQYF.

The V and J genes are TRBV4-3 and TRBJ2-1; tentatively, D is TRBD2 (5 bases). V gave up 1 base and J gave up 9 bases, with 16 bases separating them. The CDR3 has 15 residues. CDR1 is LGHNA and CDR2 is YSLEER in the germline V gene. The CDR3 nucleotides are TGCGCCAGCAGCCAAGGTCTAGCTTCGTCCGGTGAGCAGTTCTTC. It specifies CASSQGLASSGEQFF.

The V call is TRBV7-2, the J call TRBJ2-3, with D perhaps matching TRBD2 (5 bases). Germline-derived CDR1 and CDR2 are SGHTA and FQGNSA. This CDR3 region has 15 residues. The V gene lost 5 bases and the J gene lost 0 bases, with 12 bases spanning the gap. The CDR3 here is CASSRAVGSTDTQYF. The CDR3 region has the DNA TGTGCCAGCAGCCGAGCGGTGGGGAGCACAGATACGCAGTATTTT.

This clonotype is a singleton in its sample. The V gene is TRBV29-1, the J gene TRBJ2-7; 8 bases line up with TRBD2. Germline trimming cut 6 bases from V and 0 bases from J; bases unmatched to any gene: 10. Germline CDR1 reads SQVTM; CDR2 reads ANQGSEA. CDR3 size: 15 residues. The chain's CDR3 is CSVSPIAGTSYEQYF. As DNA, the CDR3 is TGCAGCGTCTCCCCTATAGCGGGGACCTCCTACGAGCAGTACTTC.

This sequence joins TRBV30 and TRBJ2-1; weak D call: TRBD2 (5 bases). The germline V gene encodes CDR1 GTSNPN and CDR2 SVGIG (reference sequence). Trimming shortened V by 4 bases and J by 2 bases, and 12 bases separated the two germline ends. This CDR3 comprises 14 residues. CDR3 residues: CAWTGNPPYNEQFF. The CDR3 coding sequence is TGTGCCTGGACGGGGAACCCGCCCTACAATGAGCAGTTCTTC.

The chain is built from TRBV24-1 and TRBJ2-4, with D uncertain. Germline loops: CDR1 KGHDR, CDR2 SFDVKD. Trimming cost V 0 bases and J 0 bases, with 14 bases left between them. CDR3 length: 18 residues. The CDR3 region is CATSDLLETSLAKNIQYF. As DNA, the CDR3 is TGTGCCACCAGTGATTTGCTGGAGACCTCGCTAGCCAAAAACATTCAGTACTTC.

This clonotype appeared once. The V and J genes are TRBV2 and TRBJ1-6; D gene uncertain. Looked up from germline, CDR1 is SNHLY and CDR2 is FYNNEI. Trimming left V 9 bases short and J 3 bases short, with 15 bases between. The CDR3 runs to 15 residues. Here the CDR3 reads CARESARGYNSPLHF. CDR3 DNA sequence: TGTGCCAGGGAGTCTGCTCGAGGCTATAATTCACCCCTCCACTTT.

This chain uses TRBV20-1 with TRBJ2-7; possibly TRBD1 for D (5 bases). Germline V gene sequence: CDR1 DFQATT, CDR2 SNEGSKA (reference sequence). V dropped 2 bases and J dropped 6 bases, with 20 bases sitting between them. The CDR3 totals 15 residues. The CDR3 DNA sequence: TGCAGTGCTAGAAACAAGGACACCGGTCACGCCGAGCAGTACTTC. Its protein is CSARNKDTGHAEQYF.